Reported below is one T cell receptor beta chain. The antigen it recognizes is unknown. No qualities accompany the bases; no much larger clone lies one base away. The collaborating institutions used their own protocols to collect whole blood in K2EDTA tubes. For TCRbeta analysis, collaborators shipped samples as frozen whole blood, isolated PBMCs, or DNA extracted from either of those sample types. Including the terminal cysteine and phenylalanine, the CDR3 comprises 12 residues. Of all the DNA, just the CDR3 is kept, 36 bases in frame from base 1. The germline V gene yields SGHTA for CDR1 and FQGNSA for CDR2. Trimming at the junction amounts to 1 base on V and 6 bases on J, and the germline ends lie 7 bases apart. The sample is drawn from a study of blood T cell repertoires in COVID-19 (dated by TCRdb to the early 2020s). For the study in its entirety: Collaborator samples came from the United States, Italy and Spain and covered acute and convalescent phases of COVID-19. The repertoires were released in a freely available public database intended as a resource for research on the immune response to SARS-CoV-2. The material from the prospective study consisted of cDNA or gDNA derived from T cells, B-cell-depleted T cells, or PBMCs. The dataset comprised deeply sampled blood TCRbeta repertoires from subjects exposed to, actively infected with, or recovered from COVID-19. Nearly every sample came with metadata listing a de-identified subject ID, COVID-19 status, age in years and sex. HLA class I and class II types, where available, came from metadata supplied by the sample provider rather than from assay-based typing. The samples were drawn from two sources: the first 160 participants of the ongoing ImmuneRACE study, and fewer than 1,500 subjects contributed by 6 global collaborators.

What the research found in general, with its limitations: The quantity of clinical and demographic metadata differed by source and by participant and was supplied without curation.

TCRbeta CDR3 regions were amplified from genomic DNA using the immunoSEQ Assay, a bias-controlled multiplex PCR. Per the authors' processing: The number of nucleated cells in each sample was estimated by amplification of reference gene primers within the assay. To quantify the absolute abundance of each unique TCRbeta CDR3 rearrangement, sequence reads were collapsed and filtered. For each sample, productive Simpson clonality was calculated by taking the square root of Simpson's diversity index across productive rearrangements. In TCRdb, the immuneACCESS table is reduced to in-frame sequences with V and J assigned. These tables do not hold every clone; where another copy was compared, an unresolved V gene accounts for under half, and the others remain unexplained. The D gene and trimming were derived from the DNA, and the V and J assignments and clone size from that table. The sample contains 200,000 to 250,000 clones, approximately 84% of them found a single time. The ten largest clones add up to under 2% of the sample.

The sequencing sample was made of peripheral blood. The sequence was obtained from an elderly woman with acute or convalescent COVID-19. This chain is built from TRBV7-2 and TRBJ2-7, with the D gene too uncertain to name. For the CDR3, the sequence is CASSLGRGEQYF. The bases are TGTGCCAGCAGCTTAGGTAGAGGCGAGCAGTACTTC.